The 15 T cell receptor beta chains below were found in one sample sequenced in a study of blood T cell repertoires in COVID-19. Data came from immunoSEQ multiplex PCR; TCRdb stores just in-frame clones and leaves some out. The sample has over 200,000 clones; 87% are singletons. The sample comprised peripheral blood. Every receptor here comes from a middle-aged man with active or convalescent COVID-19.

The chain has TRBV18 and TRBJ2-1; TRBD1 aligns across 10 bases. After removal of 1 base from V and 2 bases from J, the junction contained 5 bases not matched to a gene. The CDR3 sequence is 17 residues long. The germline gives CDR1 KGHSH, CDR2 LQKENI. CDR3 residues: CASSPLSGTGAYNEQFF. The CDR3 nucleotides read TGTGCCAGCTCACCACTTAGCGGGACAGGGGCCTACAATGAGCAGTTCTTC.

This chain links TRBV12-3 or TRBV12-4 with TRBJ2-5; D is possibly TRBD1 (6 bases). Deletions cut 6 bases from V and 2 bases from J, with 10 bases between. The CDR3 extends over 13 amino acids. CDR3 nucleotide sequence: TGTGCCAGCAGCCGTGGACAGCAAGAGACCCAGTACTTC. The encoded protein is CASSRGQQETQYF.

V and J are TRBV28 and TRBJ1-1, with 9 bases aligning to TRBD1. The CDR3 sequence is 15 residues long. Germline trimming cut 2 bases from V and 4 bases from J; bases unmatched to any gene: 5. Germline lookup yields CDR1 MDHEN and CDR2 SYDVKM. CDR3 region: CASSLGDRETTEAFF. The DNA for the CDR3 is TGTGCCAGCAGTTTAGGGGACAGGGAAACCACTGAAGCTTTCTTT. The whole variable domain, remainder taken from reference TRBV28 and TRBJ1-1, is DVKVTQSSRYLVKRTGEKVFLECVQDMDHENMFWYRQDPGLGLRLIYFSYDVKMKEKGDIPEGYSVSREKKERFSLILESASTNQTSMYLCASSLGDRETTEAFFGQGTRLTVV.

The genes are TRBV9 and TRBJ2-7, with TRBD2 matching 11 bases. From germline, CDR1 is SGDLS and CDR2 YYNGEE. CDR3 length: 15 amino acids. After removal of 4 bases from V and 2 bases from J, the junction contained 5 bases not matched to a gene. CDR3 loop: CASSPHSGGAYEQYF. The CDR3 DNA sequence: TGTGCCAGCAGCCCTCATAGCGGGGGGGCCTACGAGCAGTACTTC.

CDR3 protein: CASSLMRQKNTGELFF. As DNA, the CDR3 is TGTGCCAGCAGCTTAATGAGGCAGAAGAACACCGGGGAGCTGTTTTTT. The chain recombines TRBV7-2 with TRBJ2-2, with D uncertain. The CDR3 loop spans 16 amino acids. Germline V gene sequence: CDR1 SGHTA, CDR2 FQGNSA. The V end was cut by 2 bases, the J end by 1 base, with 11 bases between. The full variable domain, in which reference TRBV7-2 and TRBJ2-2 provide the parts outside the CDR3, is GAGVSQSPSNKVTEKGKDVELRCDPISGHTALYWYRQSLGQGLEFLIYFQGNSAPDKSGLPSDRFSAERTGGSVSTLTIQRTQQEDSAVYLCASSLMRQKNTGELFFGEGSRLTVL.

The CDR3 sequence is CASSSEIAGEQYF. The CDR3 coding sequence is TGTGCCAGCAGTTCGGAGATAGCGGGCGAGCAGTACTTC. This chain connects TRBV7-3 to TRBJ2-7, with TRBD2 identical over 7 bases. CDR1 SGHTA and CDR2 FQGTGA come from the germline V gene. Trimming cost V 6 bases and J 6 bases; bases outside gene matches: 8. This CDR3 contains 13 residues.

The chain links TRBV12-3 or TRBV12-4 to TRBJ2-3, with unresolved D. This CDR3 is built from 12 residues. V lost 2 bases and J lost 5, with 5 bases in between. As DNA, the CDR3 is TGTGCCAGCAGTTTAACGGGAGATACGCAGTATTTT. It translates to CASSLTGDTQYF.

The chain combines TRBV6-5 with TRBJ1-1; tentative D call: TRBD1 (6 bases). The length of the CDR3 is 12 residues. Germline CDR1 is MNHEY and CDR2 is SVGAGI. Deletions cut 8 bases from V and 1 base from J, with 8 bases between. For the CDR3, the DNA is TGTGCCAGCCAAGGGGGGAACACTGAAGCTTTCTTT. Protein sequence: CASQGGNTEAFF.

V is TRBV7-9 and J is TRBJ2-7; TRBD1 matches 12 bases. This CDR3 region has 17 residues. Germline CDR1 and CDR2: SEHNR and FQNEAQ (reference sequence). J lost 6 bases, V lost 5 bases, and 14 bases had no gene match. The CDR3 spells CASSPPGQGARSLEQYF. The CDR3 DNA is TGTGCCAGCAGCCCTCCGGGACAGGGGGCGCGGTCCCTCGAGCAGTACTTC.

The chain links TRBV2 to TRBJ1-6, with a possible D match to TRBD1 (6 bases). V was cut by 11 bases and J by 7 bases, with 15 bases left in between. The CDR3 spans 13 residues. The germline V gene encodes CDR1 SNHLY and CDR2 FYNNEI. The CDR3 protein is CAGFGTNNSPLHF. The CDR3 region has the DNA TGTGCCGGGTTCGGGACAAACAATTCACCCCTCCACTTT.

The chain joins TRBV30 to TRBJ2-4, with 7 bases fitting TRBD1. Germline V gene data show CDR1 as GTSNPN and CDR2 as SVGIG (reference sequence). CDR3 length: 15 amino acids. With V trimmed by 2 bases and J by 1 base, 5 bases remained unmatched. CDR3 sequence: CAWSPTGVAKNIQYF. The CDR3 nucleotides read TGTGCCTGGAGTCCTACAGGGGTCGCCAAAAACATTCAGTACTTC.

The chain couples TRBV3-1 (or the pseudogene TRBV3-2) to TRBJ2-3, with a possible D match to TRBD1 (5 bases). Germline V gives CDR1 LGHDT, CDR2 YNNKEL (reference sequence). This CDR3 region has 12 residues. Trimming shortened V by 5 bases and J by 6 bases, and 9 bases separated the two germline ends. The DNA of the CDR3 is TGTGCCAGCAGCAAAAAGGGGGATACGCAGTATTTT. This codes for CASSKKGDTQYF.

In its sample, this clone was seen once. The V gene is TRBV6-5, the J gene TRBJ1-5; weak D call: TRBD1 (5 bases). Looked up from germline, CDR1 is MNHEY and CDR2 is SVGAGI. The CDR3 runs to 15 residues. Deletions cut 5 bases from V and 4 bases from J, with 15 bases between. CDR3 sequence: CASSPIYQGNQPQHF. The CDR3 nucleotides read TGTGCCAGCAGTCCGATATACCAGGGAAATCAGCCCCAGCATTTT.

Details on this clone: The same CDR3 is also encoded by other DNA sequences in this sample. The genes are TRBV9 and TRBJ1-5; 11 bases align to TRBD1. The J segment lost 3 bases and the V segment lost 2 bases, leaving 4 bases of the junction unmatched. Germline-derived CDR1 and CDR2 are SGDLS and YYNGEE. The CDR3 spans 16 residues. The CDR3 here is CASSVGDRGVNQPQHF. The CDR3 DNA is TGTGCCAGCAGCGTTGGGGACAGGGGGGTCAATCAGCCCCAGCATTTT. The variable domain in full, completed from reference TRBV9 and TRBJ1-5, reads DSGVTQTPKHLITATGQRVTLRCSPRSGDLSVYWYQQSLDQGLQFLIQYYNGEERAKGNILERFSAQQFPDLHSELNLSSLELGDSALYFCASSVGDRGVNQPQHFGDGTRLSIL.

The V gene is TRBV5-5, the J gene TRBJ1-1; D is possibly TRBD1 (5 bases). The CDR3 consists of 15 residues. V was cut by 4 bases and J by 0 bases, with 13 bases left in between. Looked up from germline, CDR1 is SGHKS and CDR2 is YYEKEE (reference sequence). The CDR3 bases are TGTGCCAGCAGCATCCAGGGAATCCTGAACACTGAAGCTTTCTTT. Translating it yields CASSIQGILNTEAFF.